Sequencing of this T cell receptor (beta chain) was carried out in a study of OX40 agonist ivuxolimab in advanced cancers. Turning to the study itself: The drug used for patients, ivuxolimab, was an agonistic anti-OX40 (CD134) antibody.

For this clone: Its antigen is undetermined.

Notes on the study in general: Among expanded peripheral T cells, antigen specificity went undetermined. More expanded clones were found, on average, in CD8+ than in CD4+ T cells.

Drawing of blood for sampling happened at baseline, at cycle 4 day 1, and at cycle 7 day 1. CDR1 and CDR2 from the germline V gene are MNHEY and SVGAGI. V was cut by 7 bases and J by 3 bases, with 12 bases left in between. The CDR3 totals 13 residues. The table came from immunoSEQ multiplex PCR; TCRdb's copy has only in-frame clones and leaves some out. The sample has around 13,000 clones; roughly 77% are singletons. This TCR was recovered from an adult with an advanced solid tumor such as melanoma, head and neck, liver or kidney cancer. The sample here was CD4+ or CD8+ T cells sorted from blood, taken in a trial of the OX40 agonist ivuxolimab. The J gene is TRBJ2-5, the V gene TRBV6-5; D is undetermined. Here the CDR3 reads CASKTANEETQYF. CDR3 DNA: TGTGCCAGCAAAACAGCAAATGAAGAGACCCAGTACTTC.